The entry below describes one TCR beta chain. This record comes from a study of blood T cell repertoires in COVID-19. In the study overall: Samples taken during acute and convalescent COVID-19 were collected in the United States, Italy and Spain.

The authors' processing: Amplification of reference gene primers provided the estimated nucleated cell counts. TCRdb keeps only in-frame clones here, not all; method: immunoSEQ multiplex PCR. V and J calls and clone size are given by that table; D and trimming were obtained from the DNA. Of approximately 280,000 clones in the sample, approximately 85% were seen once. The sample taken for sequencing was peripheral blood. The receptor's source is a woman aged 70-85 years with acute or convalescent COVID-19.

The DNA for the CDR3 is TGTGCCAGCAGAGGCAGGGGAGCCTACGAGCAGTACTTC. Its protein is CASRGRGAYEQYF. The chain joins TRBV27 to TRBJ2-7; the D gene is possibly TRBD1 (6 bases). The V end lost 6 bases, the J end lost 2 bases, and 11 bases lay between the germline ends. CDR1 is MNHEY and CDR2 is SMNVEV in the germline V gene (reference sequence). The CDR3 contains 13 residues.